These 22 T cell receptor beta chains were all obtained from the same sample, sequenced in a study of blood T cell repertoires in COVID-19. This table comes from immunoSEQ multiplex PCR, and its TCRdb copy is limited to in-frame clones, with some not included. The profile shows about 440,000 clones, roughly 91% of them singletons. Material for sequencing was peripheral blood. Source of these receptors: a woman in her 30s with acute or convalescent COVID-19.

This rearrangement joins TRBV3-1 (or the pseudogene TRBV3-2) to TRBJ2-5, with 10 bases identical to TRBD2. The germline V gene encodes CDR1 LGHDT and CDR2 YNNKEL (reference sequence). This CDR3 region has 15 residues. Trimming removed 4 bases from V and 1 base from J; junction bases left unmatched: 3. The CDR3 DNA reads TGTGCCAGCAGCCGGACTAGCGGCGCCCAAGAGACCCAGTACTTC. This encodes CASSRTSGAQETQYF.

V and J are TRBV7-9 and TRBJ2-5, with 7 bases aligning to TRBD2. This CDR3 has 13 amino acids. Germline V gene sequence: CDR1 SEHNR, CDR2 FQNEAQ (reference sequence). V was clipped by 8 bases and J by 4 bases; unmatched bases: 7. CDR3 residues: CASLGTKGETQYF. DNA for the CDR3: TGTGCCAGCTTGGGGACTAAGGGAGAGACCCAGTACTTC.

This CDR3 is CASRLGGGPQETQYF. As DNA, the CDR3 is TGTGCCAGCAGACTCGGCGGGGGGCCCCAAGAGACCCAGTACTTC. The genes are TRBV2 and TRBJ2-5; TRBD2 matches at 8 bases. Germline CDR1 reads SNHLY; CDR2 reads FYNNEI. The CDR3 sequence is 15 residues long. The V and J ends lost 6 bases and 1 base, in that order; junction bases with no gene match: 7. Full variable domain (outside the CDR3, taken from reference TRBV2 and TRBJ2-5): EPEVTQTPSHQVTQMGQEVILRCVPISNHLYFYWYRQILGQKVEFLVSFYNNEISEKSEIFDDQFSVERPDGSNFTLKIRSTKLEDSAMYFCASRLGGGPQETQYFGPGTRLLVL.

This chain joins TRBV11-3 and TRBJ2-5, with D perhaps TRBD2 (6 bases). CDR3 length: 15 residues. The ends were cut back, 1 base at V and 7 bases at J, with 16 bases in the middle. Germline V gene data show CDR1 as SGHNT and CDR2 as YENEEA. As DNA, the CDR3 is TGTGCCAGCAGCTTAGGGGGACTGGAGCCCGGGACCCAGTACTTC. Encoded protein: CASSLGGLEPGTQYF.

The chain combines TRBV5-8 with TRBJ1-3; TRBD1 is a possible D gene (6 bases). The germline V gene has CDR1 SGHTS and CDR2 YDEGEE. This CDR3 spans 14 amino acids. V was shortened by 2 bases and J by 3 bases, with 9 bases between the two germline ends. The CDR3 coding sequence is TGTGCCAGCAGCTTACAGGGAGATGGAAACACCATATATTTT. Translating it yields CASSLQGDGNTIYF.

This sequence joins TRBV7-9 and TRBJ1-1; no reliable D call. The germline V gene encodes CDR1 SEHNR and CDR2 FQNEAQ (reference sequence). The CDR3 length is 15 residues. With 2 bases removed from V and 1 base from J, the gap between germline ends came to 11 bases. The CDR3 DNA is TGTGCCAGCAGCTTATCCACGGGAGGGAACACTGAAGCTTTCTTT. It codes for CASSLSTGGNTEAFF.

The CDR3 protein is CASSEAGGYGEKLFF. Written as DNA, the CDR3 is TGTGCCAGCAGTGAAGCAGGAGGGTATGGTGAAAAACTGTTTTTT. The chain carries TRBV2 and TRBJ1-4; D is uncertain. The CDR3 extends over 15 amino acids. V was trimmed by 0 bases and J by 7 bases, leaving 12 bases between them. Per germline, CDR1 SNHLY and CDR2 FYNNEI.

The J gene is TRBJ1-4, the V gene TRBV6-1; 9 bases align to TRBD1. J gave up 7 bases and V 2 bases, and 5 bases lay outside the gene matches. Germline CDR1 and CDR2: MNHNS and SASEGT. CDR3 length: 15 residues. CDR3 region: CASSEYRGLSEKLFF. In nucleotides, the CDR3 is TGTGCCAGCAGTGAATACAGGGGGCTTAGTGAAAAACTGTTTTTT.

The chain is built from TRBV28 and TRBJ1-1; D is undetermined. V shed 6 bases and J shed 3 bases, with 14 bases lying between them. The CDR3 has 14 amino acids. Germline V lookup: CDR1 MDHEN, CDR2 SYDVKM. The CDR3 DNA sequence: TGTGCCAGCAGCCGTCAAAGAGGTGACACTGAAGCTTTCTTT. Amino acids: CASSRQRGDTEAFF.

This rearrangement joins TRBV5-1 to TRBJ2-5; 12 nucleotides align to TRBD2. V lost 3 bases and J lost 9; bases outside the gene matches: 6. The length of the CDR3 is 14 residues. Germline values: CDR1 SGHRS, CDR2 YFSETQ. The CDR3 loop reads CASSSLAGGSAQYF. For the CDR3, the DNA is TGCGCCAGCAGCTCACTAGCGGGGGGTAGCGCCCAGTACTTC.

The chain links TRBV6-5 to TRBJ2-5, with 8 bases lining up with TRBD2. The germline V gene has CDR1 MNHEY and CDR2 SVGAGI. The CDR3 has 13 amino acids. Trimming cost V 6 bases and J 7 bases; bases outside gene matches: 7. CDR3 region: CASSGGAMGTQYF. CDR3 sequence (DNA): TGTGCCAGCAGCGGGGGGGCGATGGGGACCCAGTACTTC.

The chain uses TRBV19 and TRBJ2-2; TRBD1 aligns across 9 bases. Germline trimming cut 10 bases from V and 7 bases from J; bases unmatched to any gene: 13. The CDR3 loop spans 15 amino acids. Per germline, CDR1 LNHDA and CDR2 SQIVND (reference sequence). The CDR3 DNA reads TGTGCCACCTACACCGGGACAGGGTCTCGCGGGGAGCTGTTTTTT. Amino acids: CATYTGTGSRGELFF.

The gene calls are TRBV30 and TRBJ2-3, with 10 bases identical to TRBD2. Germline V gene lookup returns CDR1 GTSNPN and CDR2 SVGIG (reference sequence). V lost 3 bases and J lost 0; bases outside the gene matches: 21. The CDR3 consists of 21 residues. The CDR3 here is CAWRAPLSAGGPTTSTDTQYF. The DNA for the CDR3 is TGTGCCTGGAGGGCCCCCCTCTCAGCGGGGGGGCCTACAACTAGCACAGATACGCAGTATTTT.

Note on this clone: The same CDR3 arises from other DNA sequences in this sample as well. The chain recombines TRBV5-1 with TRBJ1-6; TRBD1 matches 7 bases. The CDR3 totals 16 residues. Unmatched junction bases numbered 4, after V lost 4 bases and J lost 0 bases. CDR1 and CDR2 (germline): SGHRS, YFSETQ. CDR3 amino acids: CASSLGQYSYNSPLHF. The CDR3 DNA follows: TGCGCCAGCAGCCTGGGACAGTACTCCTATAATTCACCCCTCCACTTT.

The gene calls are TRBV29-1 and TRBJ2-1; 9 nucleotides agree with TRBD2. The CDR3 runs 12 residues. Trimming cost V 3 bases and J 9 bases; bases outside gene matches: 3. The germline V gene encodes CDR1 SQVTM and CDR2 ANQGSEA. CDR3 DNA sequence: TGCAGCGTTGACCCAGCGGGGGGTGAGCAGTTCTTC. It is translated as CSVDPAGGEQFF.

This chain links TRBV27 with TRBJ2-7, with TRBD2 matching over 10 bases. V gave up 5 bases and J gave up 5 bases; unmatched junction bases: 6. The germline gives CDR1 MNHEY, CDR2 SMNVEV (reference sequence). The CDR3 length is 14 residues. The CDR3 bases are TGTGCCAGCAGTCCTGGGACTAGCGTCCACGAGCAGTACTTC. As protein: CASSPGTSVHEQYF.

This clone came up a few times. DNA of the CDR3: TGTGCCAGCAAGAGACAGGGGGGCGAGAAGCCCCAGCATTTT. Amino acids: CASKRQGGEKPQHF. This chain uses TRBV27 with TRBJ1-5; TRBD1 aligns across 9 bases. V was pared by 7 bases and J by 8 bases, with 9 bases of the junction left unmatched. Germline V CDR1 and CDR2: MNHEY, SMNVEV (reference sequence). CDR3 size: 14 residues.

V is TRBV4-1 and J is TRBJ2-2, with 10 bases aligning to TRBD2. V was clipped by 6 bases and J by 5 bases; unmatched bases: 9. The CDR3 contains 16 residues. Germline V lookup: CDR1 MGHRA, CDR2 YSYEKL. The CDR3 loop reads CASRITRGLATGELFF. In DNA form, the CDR3 reads TGCGCCAGCAGGATCACGCGGGGACTAGCGACCGGGGAGCTGTTTTTT.

The chain joins TRBV19 to TRBJ2-3; TRBD2 matches at 14 bases. Looked up from germline, CDR1 is LNHDA and CDR2 is SQIVND (reference sequence). Germline trimming cut 3 bases from V and 5 bases from J; bases unmatched to any gene: 7. The CDR3 sequence is 17 residues long. CDR3: CASSMTSGGGVKDTQYF. As DNA, the CDR3 is TGTGCCAGTAGTATGACTAGCGGGGGGGGAGTCAAAGATACGCAGTATTTT.

V gene TRBV21-1 combines with J gene TRBJ1-1; the table's TRBD1 call for D was not verified on the DNA. TRBV21-1 is shown as a pseudogene. The CDR3 is made up of 11 amino acids. CDR3 protein: CASSNTGSAFF. CDR3 DNA sequence: TGTGCCAGCAGCAACACAGGGTCAGCTTTCTTT.

V gene TRBV28 combines with J gene TRBJ2-1; 7 bases align to TRBD2. Unmatched junction bases numbered 9, after V lost 2 bases and J lost 5 bases. The CDR3 runs 16 residues. The germline gives CDR1 MDHEN, CDR2 SYDVKM. Here the CDR3 reads CASSLPLSRGNNEQFF. The DNA of the CDR3 is TGTGCCAGCAGTTTACCTCTCTCGCGGGGGAACAATGAGCAGTTCTTC.

The chain links TRBV11-3 to TRBJ1-3; TRBD1 is a possible D gene (5 bases). CDR1 and CDR2 (germline): SGHNT, YENEEA. The CDR3 contains 13 residues. V lost 11 bases, J lost 3 bases, and 14 bases lay in between. Written as DNA, the CDR3 is TGTGCCGCGACGGGGGGGGATGGAAACACCATATATTTT. Protein: CAATGGDGNTIYF.